A single sample gave rise to the 21 T cell receptor beta chains below, sequenced in a study of blood T cell repertoires in COVID-19. Here immunoSEQ multiplex PCR was the method, and the copy in TCRdb shows in-frame clones only, minus some. The repertoire holds more than 35,000 clones, with under 85% as singletons. The source material was peripheral blood. These receptors were obtained from an elderly woman with acute or convalescent COVID-19.

The CDR3 region is CASSWGTHYEQYF. In nucleotides, the CDR3 is TGTGCCAGCAGCTGGGGGACACACTACGAGCAGTACTTC. The chain is built from TRBV7-2 and TRBJ2-7, with a tentative D call TRBD1 (6 bases). Trimming left V 4 bases short and J 3 bases short, with 10 bases between. CDR1 and CDR2 from the germline V gene are SGHTA and FQGNSA. The CDR3 runs 13 residues.

The CDR3 loop reads CSSPDREGYGYTF. The DNA for the CDR3 is TGCAGCTCTCCGGACAGGGAAGGGTATGGCTACACCTTC. This chain joins TRBV29-1 and TRBJ1-2; TRBD1 agrees at 8 bases. The CDR3 is made up of 13 amino acids. The trim removed 8 bases at V and 5 bases at J, leaving 10 bases unmatched. CDR1 SQVTM and CDR2 ANQGSEA come from the germline V gene.

This sequence joins TRBV7-2 and TRBJ2-3; tentatively, D is TRBD2 (6 bases). The CDR3 is made up of 16 amino acids. CDR1 SGHTA and CDR2 FQGNSA come from the germline V gene. V was cut by 4 bases and J by 0 bases, with 14 bases left in between. CDR3 sequence reads: CASSSRGLASTDTQYF. The CDR3 DNA reads as TGTGCCAGCAGCTCCCGGGGACTGGCTAGCACAGATACGCAGTATTTT. Supplemented by reference TRBV7-2 and TRBJ2-3, the full variable domain reads GAGVSQSPSNKVTEKGKDVELRCDPISGHTALYWYRQSLGQGLEFLIYFQGNSAPDKSGLPSDRFSAERTGGSVSTLTIQRTQQEDSAVYLCASSSRGLASTDTQYFGPGTRLTVL.

The rearrangement uses TRBV14 and TRBJ1-2; D gene ambiguous. The V gene's germline CDR1 is SGHDN and CDR2 FVKESK. V lost 0 bases and J 4 bases, leaving 6 bases between the germline ends. CDR3 length equals 13 residues. CDR3 residues: CASSQDSSYGYTF. CDR3 nucleotides: TGTGCCAGCAGCCAAGATAGCAGCTATGGCTACACCTTC.

The J gene is TRBJ2-5, the V gene TRBV6-1; 10 nucleotides line up with TRBD1. J was trimmed by 3 bases and V by 0 bases; bases with no gene match: 4. There are 16 residues in the CDR3. Germline V gene lookup returns CDR1 MNHNS and CDR2 SASEGT. DNA of the CDR3: TGTGCCAGCAGTGAAGCGCGGGGGACAGGGGAAGAGACCCAGTACTTC. This codes for CASSEARGTGEETQYF.

The gene calls are TRBV19 and TRBJ1-3, with 8 nucleotides matching TRBD1. Germline V lookup: CDR1 LNHDA, CDR2 SQIVND (reference sequence). There are 14 residues in the CDR3. The V segment lost 5 bases and the J segment 4 bases; nucleotides outside the gene matches: 4. This CDR3 is CASSPTGAGNTIYF. Here the CDR3 DNA reads TGTGCCAGTAGTCCGACAGGGGCAGGAAACACCATATATTTT.

V gene TRBV15 combines with J gene TRBJ1-1, with TRBD1 matching 7 bases. Germline V CDR1 and CDR2: LNHNV, YYDKDF (reference sequence). The CDR3 sequence is 14 residues long. The V gene end was trimmed by 1 base and the J gene end by 4 bases; junction bases not matched to a gene: 3. The DNA of the CDR3 is TGTGCCACCAGCAGAGTTCGACAGGGCACTGAAGCTTTCTTT. The encoded protein is CATSRVRQGTEAFF.

The chain uses TRBV10-3 and TRBJ2-1; 10 bases agree with TRBD2. The CDR3 extends over 14 amino acids. V lost 6 bases, J lost 7 bases, and 6 bases stayed unmatched. Germline V gives CDR1 ENHRY, CDR2 SYGVKD. CDR3: CAISPLAGTNEQFF. CDR3 DNA: TGTGCCATCAGCCCACTAGCGGGGACGAATGAGCAGTTCTTC.

The chain couples TRBV7-3 to TRBJ2-2; weak D call: TRBD1 (6 bases). The germline V and J ends were trimmed by 9 bases and 0 bases, with 8 bases remaining between them. Germline-derived CDR1 and CDR2 are SGHTA and FQGTGA. The CDR3 is 13 residues long. DNA for the CDR3: TGTGCCAGTACAGGGACGAACACCGGGGAGCTGTTTTTT. This codes for CASTGTNTGELFF.

This clone has a handful of counts. V usage is TRBV24-1 and J usage is TRBJ1-5; D call uncertain. Trimming took 9 bases from V and 0 from J, leaving 11 bases between them. The CDR3 runs to 14 residues. Germline V gene lookup returns CDR1 KGHDR and CDR2 SFDVKD. Here the CDR3 reads CATWSGYSNQPQHF. For the CDR3, the DNA is TGTGCCACCTGGTCGGGATATAGCAATCAGCCCCAGCATTTT.

This rearrangement joins TRBV7-2 to TRBJ2-1; 8 nucleotides agree with TRBD1. The germline gives CDR1 SGHTA, CDR2 FQGNSA. The CDR3 length is 16 residues. V lost 2 bases and J lost 12; bases outside the gene matches: 15. The CDR3 DNA reads TGTGCCAGCAGCTTAAATCCAGGGGGCTTACAATCTGTGCAGTTCTTC. This translates into CASSLNPGGLQSVQFF.

The chain carries TRBV5-1 and TRBJ2-3; D remains unclear. CDR1 SGHRS and CDR2 YFSETQ come from the germline V gene. V was cut by 0 bases and J by 4 bases, with 6 bases left in between. The CDR3 covers 13 residues. The CDR3 DNA reads as TGCGCCAGCAGCTTGGGAGGCGCAGATACGCAGTATTTT. It is translated as CASSLGGADTQYF. Using reference TRBV5-1 and TRBJ2-3 for the parts outside the CDR3, the full variable domain is KAGVTQTPRYLIKTRGQQVTLSCSPISGHRSVSWYQQTPGQGLQFLFEYFSETQRNKGNFPGRFSGRQFSNSRSEMNVSTLELGDSALYLCASSLGGADTQYFGPGTRLTVL.

V usage is TRBV6-5 and J usage is TRBJ2-7, with TRBD2 matching 7 bases. The germline V gene encodes CDR1 MNHEY and CDR2 SVGAGI. The CDR3 runs to 14 residues. V lost 11 bases to trimming and J lost 0 bases; unmatched junction nucleotides: 10. The chain's CDR3 is CASTPREASYEQYF. CDR3 in DNA: TGTGCCTCTACACCTCGGGAGGCCTCCTACGAGCAGTACTTC.

This CDR3 reads CATTGLDYGYTF. The CDR3 region has the DNA TGTGCCACTACAGGGTTAGACTATGGCTACACCTTC. The chain carries TRBV2 and TRBJ1-2; perhaps TRBD1 as D (6 bases). The CDR3 contains 12 residues. Trimming left V 10 bases short and J 3 bases short, with 12 bases between. Germline loops: CDR1 SNHLY, CDR2 FYNNEI.

DNA for the CDR3: TGTGCCAGCAGCCGGGGACAGGGGGCAACTAATGAAAAACTGTTTTTT. Protein sequence: CASSRGQGATNEKLFF. The gene calls are TRBV7-2 and TRBJ1-4; 11 bases are a match to TRBD1. CDR3 length equals 16 residues. The ends lost 5 bases at V and 0 bases at J; junction bases unmatched: 2. The V gene's germline CDR1 is SGHTA and CDR2 FQGNSA.

The gene calls are TRBV7-8 and TRBJ2-5; 7 bases map to TRBD2. V gave up 3 bases and J gave up 5 bases; unmatched junction bases: 9. The CDR3 runs 15 residues. Germline CDR1 SGHVS, CDR2 FQNEAQ. The CDR3 here is CASSFWDLGGETQYF. The CDR3 DNA reads as TGTGCCAGCAGCTTTTGGGACTTGGGGGGGGAGACCCAGTACTTC.

The chain uses TRBV2 and TRBJ2-7; D not resolved. The CDR3 extends over 14 amino acids. CDR1 and CDR2 (germline): SNHLY, FYNNEI. V lost 6 bases to trimming and J lost 5 bases, with 17 bases between them. This CDR3 reads CASSPGDPRNEQYF. As DNA, the CDR3 is TGTGCCAGCAGCCCCGGTGACCCGAGGAACGAGCAGTACTTC.

The V and J genes are TRBV18 and TRBJ1-2, with 7 nucleotides matching TRBD1. The CDR3 length is 14 residues. V lost 4 bases to trimming and J lost 6 bases; unmatched junction nucleotides: 8. Looked up from germline, CDR1 is KGHSH and CDR2 is LQKENI. As DNA, the CDR3 is TGTGCCAGCTCACAGGAACAGGGGTTAGATGGCTACACCTTC. Amino acids: CASSQEQGLDGYTF. The complete variable domain, with remaining parts taken from reference TRBV18 and TRBJ1-2, reads NAGVMQNPRHLVRRRGQEARLRCSPMKGHSHVYWYRQLPEEGLKFMVYLQKENIIDESGMPKERFSAEFPKEGPSILRIQQVVRGDSAAYFCASSQEQGLDGYTFGSGTRLTVV.

This clone turned up a few times. The chain couples TRBV5-1 to TRBJ2-7; weak D call: TRBD2 (6 bases). Germline CDR1 and CDR2: SGHRS and YFSETQ. Trimming stripped 6 bases from V and 6 bases from J, with 19 bases between. The CDR3 covers 14 residues. CDR3 loop: CASTGDGGAGEQYF. CDR3 DNA sequence: TGCGCCAGCACGGGTGACGGGGGTGCCGGCGAGCAGTACTTC.

V usage is TRBV19 and J usage is TRBJ2-5, with 7 bases identical to TRBD1. Germline V gives CDR1 LNHDA, CDR2 SQIVND (reference sequence). This CDR3 contains 13 residues. V gave up 10 bases and J gave up 1 base; unmatched junction bases: 6. The CDR3 is CATSGQSQETQYF. The CDR3 DNA reads as TGTGCCACTTCGGGACAGTCCCAAGAGACCCAGTACTTC.

The chain joins TRBV7-3 to TRBJ1-1; TRBD1 might be the D (6 bases). Germline V gene sequence: CDR1 SGHTA, CDR2 FQGTGA. The CDR3 is made up of 14 amino acids. Trimming shortened V by 2 bases and J by 4 bases, and 11 bases separated the two germline ends. Here the CDR3 DNA reads TGTGCCAGCAGCTTACAGGGGCACGGCACTGAAGCTTTCTTT. Its protein is CASSLQGHGTEAFF. The full variable domain, in which reference TRBV7-3 and TRBJ1-1 provide the parts outside the CDR3, is GAGVSQTPSNKVTEKGKYVELRCDPISGHTALYWYRQSLGQGPEFLIYFQGTGAADDSGLPNDRFFAVRPEGSVSTLKIQRTERGDSAVYLCASSLQGHGTEAFFGQGTRLTVV.